Described below is a single TCR beta chain sequence and its context. The authors reverse transcribed roughly 0.5 to 1 ug RNA with random hexamers. Amplification of TCR beta CDR3 by immunoSEQ multiplex PCR spanned 54 Vbeta and 13 Jbeta. TCRdb passed the immunoSEQ multiplex PCR reads through MiXCR, listing each CDR3 protein once. The table lists about 200,000 distinct CDR3 sequences, 85% to 95% of them singletons, with under 0.12% in the top ten. This specimen belongs to a study of CD8 T cells in Susac syndrome. Germline V CDR1 and CDR2: MNHNY, SVGAGI (reference sequence). The CDR3 loop spans 13 amino acids. Deletions cut 7 bases from V and 4 bases from J, with 14 bases between. TCR beta from blood CD8+ and CD4+ T cells was sequenced. Healthy donors served as age- and sex-matched controls. The CD8+ and CD4+ T cells were negatively isolated, with the TEMRA cells enriched by FACS.

The V and J genes are TRBV6-6 and TRBJ2-7; perhaps TRBD1 as D (6 bases). The receptor was isolated from a human donor in good health. Specimen: CD4+ T cells from PBMCs. CDR3 in amino acids: CASTPTGDYEQYF. For the CDR3, the DNA is TGTGCCAGCACTCCGACAGGAGATTACGAGCAGTACTTC.